Listed here are 32 T cell receptor beta chains from one sample, sequenced in a study of T-cell reconstitution after alpha-beta-depleted transplantation in children. The TCRbeta library was prepared with unique molecular identifiers. Each CDR3 protein is one row after TCRdb ran MiXCR on the PCR reads. The sample holds some 550,000 distinct CDR3 sequences, 18% seen once. The source material was PBMCs from the stem cell graft donor, sampled from the stem cell graft. The receptors originated from a human donor who donated a stem cell graft to a child with acute lymphoblastic leukemia.

This clonotype was counted many times. The J gene is TRBJ2-2, the V gene TRBV29-1; D is perhaps TRBD2 (6 bases). CDR1 is SQVTM and CDR2 is ANQGSEA in the germline V gene. Deletions cut 4 bases from V and 4 bases from J, with 10 bases between. CDR3 length: 13 amino acids. CDR3 loop: CSVVIGSTGELFF. DNA of the CDR3: TGCAGCGTTGTAATCGGGAGCACCGGGGAGCTGTTTTTT.

This clonotype came up a few times. This chain links TRBV18 with TRBJ2-1; D not certain. Germline CDR1 KGHSH, CDR2 LQKENI. CDR3 length: 12 residues. Trimming cost V 3 bases and J 7 bases, with 7 bases left between them. Here the CDR3 reads CASSPLDNEQFF. The CDR3 DNA reads TGTGCCAGCTCACCCTTGGATAATGAGCAGTTCTTC.

The chain recombines TRBV6-1 with TRBJ2-3; D gene uncertain. Per germline, CDR1 MNHNS and CDR2 SASEGT. The CDR3 sequence is 14 residues long. The V gene lost 6 bases and the J gene lost 0 bases, with 10 bases spanning the gap. CDR3: CASSTLPSTDTQYF. In DNA, the CDR3 is TGTGCCAGCAGCACACTTCCTAGCACAGATACGCAGTATTTT.

V and J are TRBV5-1 and TRBJ1-2; TRBD1 aligns across 7 bases. The V segment lost 0 bases and the J segment 3 bases; nucleotides outside the gene matches: 8. The CDR3 has 16 amino acids. Germline-derived CDR1 and CDR2 are SGHRS and YFSETQ. The CDR3 nucleotides are TGCGCCAGCAGCTTGGGCCGGCAGGGGGTTCACTATGGCTACACCTTC. This translates into CASSLGRQGVHYGYTF. Full variable domain (outside the CDR3, taken from reference TRBV5-1 and TRBJ1-2): KAGVTQTPRYLIKTRGQQVTLSCSPISGHRSVSWYQQTPGQGLQFLFEYFSETQRNKGNFPGRFSGRQFSNSRSEMNVSTLELGDSALYLCASSLGRQGVHYGYTFGSGTRLTVV.

The rearrangement uses TRBV9 and TRBJ2-7; 7 nucleotides agree with TRBD1. Trimming took 2 bases from V and 0 from J; bases not matched to a gene: 2. Per the germline V gene, CDR1 is SGDLS and CDR2 is YYNGEE. The CDR3 totals 14 residues. This CDR3 reads CASSVGQFSYEQYF. In DNA form, the CDR3 reads TGTGCCAGCAGCGTGGGACAGTTCTCCTACGAGCAGTACTTC. Looking up the rest from reference TRBV9 and TRBJ2-7 gives the full variable domain: DSGVTQTPKHLITATGQRVTLRCSPRSGDLSVYWYQQSLDQGLQFLIQYYNGEERAKGNILERFSAQQFPDLHSELNLSSLELGDSALYFCASSVGQFSYEQYFGPGTRLTVT.

The genes are TRBV4-2 and TRBJ2-5, with TRBD2 identical over 8 bases. The germline gives CDR1 LGHNA, CDR2 YNFKEQ. This CDR3 spans 17 amino acids. J lost 5 bases, V lost 1 base, and 12 bases had no gene match. The CDR3, as DNA: TGTGCCAGCAGCCAAGTCTCCTCACAAACGGGAGGGGAGACCCAGTACTTC. This gives the protein CASSQVSSQTGGETQYF.

V gene TRBV9 combines with J gene TRBJ2-1; 7 bases are a match to TRBD2. Trimming at V came to 0 bases and at J to 8 bases, leaving 8 bases not matched to a gene. This CDR3 has 15 residues. The V gene's germline CDR1 is SGDLS and CDR2 YYNGEE. The chain's CDR3 is CASSVDRTSVYEQFF. The DNA for the CDR3 is TGTGCCAGCAGCGTAGACCGGACTAGTGTGTATGAGCAGTTCTTC.

In this sample, this clonotype turned up a few times. This chain joins TRBV25-1 and TRBJ2-2; TRBD2 aligns across 7 bases. Germline trimming cut 1 base from V and 5 bases from J; bases unmatched to any gene: 1. Germline values: CDR1 MGHDK, CDR2 SYGVNS. This CDR3 spans 14 amino acids. CDR3 residues: CASSEFGGTGELFF. The CDR3 bases are TGTGCCAGCAGTGAATTCGGGGGGACCGGGGAGCTGTTTTTT. Full variable domain (outside the CDR3, taken from reference TRBV25-1 and TRBJ2-2): EADIYQTPRYLVIGTGKKITLECSQTMGHDKMYWYQQDPGMELHLIHYSYGVNSTEKGDLSSESTVSRIRTEHFPLTLESARPSHTSQYLCASSEFGGTGELFFGEGSRLTVL.

The genes are TRBV5-1 and TRBJ2-7; TRBD1 might be the D (5 bases). The CDR3 is 14 residues long. Per germline, CDR1 SGHRS and CDR2 YFSETQ. Trimming cost V 5 bases and J 1 base, with 13 bases left between them. CDR3 bases: TGCGCCAGCAGTCTGCGGACAAAGTCCTACGAGCAGTACTTC. Its protein product is CASSLRTKSYEQYF.

This clonotype was detected a few times. This sequence joins TRBV12-3 or TRBV12-4 and TRBJ1-2; D remains ambiguous. This CDR3 is built from 13 residues. The V end was cut by 0 bases, the J end by 6 bases, with 8 bases between. The CDR3, as DNA: TGTGCCAGCAGTTTAGCTTTGGGGAATGGCTACACCTTC. Protein product: CASSLALGNGYTF.

In its sample, this clonotype was seen a few times. The J gene is TRBJ1-2, the V gene TRBV27; 8 bases align to TRBD1. The CDR3 runs 14 residues. After removal of 5 bases from V and 5 bases from J, the junction contained 7 bases not matched to a gene. Germline CDR1 MNHEY, CDR2 SMNVEV (reference sequence). Written as DNA, the CDR3 is TGTGCCAGCAGTATTCAGGGGGCTCGGTATGGCTACACCTTC. It yields the protein CASSIQGARYGYTF.

This clonotype was recorded a few times. This chain links TRBV20-1 with TRBJ2-3; 8 bases map to TRBD2. The CDR3 is 15 residues long. The germline V gene has CDR1 DFQATT and CDR2 SNEGSKA (reference sequence). Trimming removed 2 bases from V and 2 bases from J; junction bases left unmatched: 6. The CDR3 protein is CSARRGTRNTDTQYF. CDR3 DNA: TGCAGTGCTAGACGCGGGACTAGGAACACAGATACGCAGTATTTT.

There are a few counts of this clonotype. This chain connects TRBV4-1 to TRBJ2-2; 8 bases agree with TRBD2. J lost 7 bases, V lost 1 base, and 5 bases had no gene match. CDR1 and CDR2 from the germline V gene are MGHRA and YSYEKL. CDR3 length: 15 residues. This chain's CDR3 is CASSQAGLVSGELFF. CDR3 bases: TGCGCCAGCAGCCAAGCGGGACTAGTGAGCGGGGAGCTGTTTTTT.

This chain connects TRBV5-1 to TRBJ2-5, with TRBD1 matching over 9 bases. V lost 3 bases to trimming and J lost 5 bases; unmatched junction nucleotides: 5. Per the germline V gene, CDR1 is SGHRS and CDR2 is YFSETQ. This CDR3 region has 14 residues. CDR3 amino acids: CASSSTGGVETQYF. The CDR3 bases are TGCGCCAGCAGCTCGACAGGGGGGGTGGAGACCCAGTACTTC.

The rearrangement uses TRBV7-9 and TRBJ1-3; no reliable D call. V dropped 4 bases and J dropped 0 bases, with 13 bases sitting between them. The CDR3 runs 16 residues. Germline CDR1 and CDR2: SEHNR and FQNEAQ (reference sequence). CDR3 amino acids: CASSYRVTSSGNTIYF. As DNA, the CDR3 is TGTGCCAGCAGCTATAGAGTAACAAGCTCTGGAAACACCATATATTTT. The variable domain in full, with the rest retrieved from reference TRBV7-9 and TRBJ1-3, is DTGVSQNPRHKITKRGQNVTFRCDPISEHNRLYWYRQTLGQGPEFLTYFQNEAQLEKSRLLSDRFSAERPKGSFSTLEIQRTEQGDSAMYLCASSYRVTSSGNTIYFGEGSWLTVV.

This clonotype appeared a few times. The V and J genes are TRBV4-2 and TRBJ2-7; no reliable D call. CDR3 length: 16 residues. V was trimmed by 0 bases and J by 0 bases, leaving 12 bases between them. Germline loops: CDR1 LGHNA, CDR2 YNFKEQ. CDR3 region: CASSQEPSVVSYEQYF. CDR3 DNA: TGTGCCAGCAGCCAAGAGCCGAGCGTAGTCTCCTACGAGCAGTACTTC.

This clonotype was seen once. A much larger clone lies one base from this, so it may be a read error. The V call is TRBV6-5, the J call TRBJ1-2; D gene unclear. The germline V gene encodes CDR1 MNHEY and CDR2 SVGAGI. This CDR3 region has 12 residues. In DNA form, the CDR3 reads TGTGCCAGCAGTTTAACTAACTGTGGCTACACCTTC. Residues: CASSLTNCGYTF.

This clonotype was detected a few times. The genes are TRBV2 and TRBJ2-4, with D perhaps given as TRBD1 or TRBD2 (6 bases each). CDR3 length: 19 amino acids. Germline CDR1 is SNHLY and CDR2 is FYNNEI. The ends were cut back, 2 bases at V and 6 bases at J, with 26 bases in the middle. CDR3 residues: CASSELGGVGLALGNIQYF. In DNA form, the CDR3 reads TGTGCCAGCAGTGAACTGGGGGGCGTAGGGCTAGCCCTTGGAAACATTCAGTACTTC.

The CDR3 nucleotides read TGTGCCAGCAGCCAGTCACAGACCCAACAGTACTTC. It yields the protein CASSQSQTQQYF. The J gene is TRBJ2-7, the V gene TRBV7-9; D remains unclear. CDR1 is SEHNR, CDR2 FQNEAQ, per germline (reference sequence). The V end lost 5 bases, the J end lost 10 bases, and 15 bases lay between the germline ends. This CDR3 region has 12 residues.

The rearrangement joins TRBV7-9 to TRBJ2-1; 13 bases line up with TRBD2. The CDR3 loop spans 15 amino acids. Germline V CDR1 and CDR2: SEHNR, FQNEAQ (reference sequence). The trim removed 1 base at V and 9 bases at J, leaving 3 bases unmatched. Here the CDR3 reads CASSLGTSGSSEQFF. The CDR3 DNA follows: TGTGCCAGCAGCTTAGGGACTAGCGGGAGTAGTGAGCAGTTCTTC.

The V and J genes are TRBV5-5 and TRBJ1-5; the match to TRBD1 covers 9 bases. This CDR3 has 15 amino acids. Per germline, CDR1 SGHKS and CDR2 YYEKEE (reference sequence). The junction had 3 bases not matched to a gene; V was cut back by 5 bases and J by 0 bases. DNA for the CDR3: TGTGCCAGCAGACGGGACAGGGCTAGCAATCAGCCCCAGCATTTT. This translates into CASRRDRASNQPQHF.

This clonotype occurred a few times. This chain connects TRBV9 to TRBJ2-5, with 9 bases fitting TRBD2. With 2 bases clipped from V and 4 bases from J, the junction kept 9 bases outside the gene matches. CDR3 length equals 16 residues. Germline CDR1 SGDLS, CDR2 YYNGEE. DNA for the CDR3: TGTGCCAGCAGCGTTCGAGCGGGAGGCTCGTTAGAGACCCAGTACTTC. This codes for CASSVRAGGSLETQYF. The full variable domain, its missing parts supplied by reference TRBV9 and TRBJ2-5, is DSGVTQTPKHLITATGQRVTLRCSPRSGDLSVYWYQQSLDQGLQFLIQYYNGEERAKGNILERFSAQQFPDLHSELNLSSLELGDSALYFCASSVRAGGSLETQYFGPGTRLLVL.

This chain connects TRBV19 to TRBJ1-2; D remains unclear. CDR3 length: 13 residues. In germline, CDR1 is LNHDA, CDR2 SQIVND (reference sequence). Trimming stripped 5 bases from V and 4 bases from J, with 11 bases between. The DNA of the CDR3 is TGTGCCAGTAGTCCGGAAGTTTCCTATGGCTACACCTTC. Translated: CASSPEVSYGYTF.

There are a few counts of this clonotype. V and J are TRBV25-1 and TRBJ2-1; 8 bases map to TRBD2. CDR3 length: 15 amino acids. Trimming took 2 bases from V and 4 from J; bases not matched to a gene: 4. CDR1 and CDR2 from the germline V gene are MGHDK and SYGVNS. For the CDR3, the DNA is TGTGCCAGCAGTGAAACGGGAGGGCTTTACAATGAGCAGTTCTTC. Its protein product is CASSETGGLYNEQFF.

This clonotype came up a few times. V usage is TRBV5-1 and J usage is TRBJ2-5, with 9 nucleotides matching TRBD2. The germline V gene encodes CDR1 SGHRS and CDR2 YFSETQ. The CDR3 spans 15 residues. Germline trimming cut 3 bases from V and 2 bases from J; bases unmatched to any gene: 5. CDR3 sequence: CASSSVAGAQETQYF. CDR3 nucleotides: TGCGCCAGCAGCTCGGTAGCGGGGGCACAAGAGACCCAGTACTTC.

The rearrangement links TRBV5-6 to TRBJ2-6; D is uncertain. CDR1 and CDR2 from the germline V gene are SGHDT and YYEEEE. The CDR3 contains 16 residues. Deletions cut 0 bases from V and 2 bases from J, with 9 bases between. CDR3 in DNA: TGTGCCAGCAGCTTGGTAGTAATCGCTGGGGCCAACGTCCTGACTTTC. This sequence encodes CASSLVVIAGANVLTF.

In DNA, the CDR3 is TGTGCCAGCAGCAAAAACGAGGGGGCGGTTGAGACCCAGTACTTC. This codes for CASSKNEGAVETQYF. This chain connects TRBV21-1 to TRBJ2-5; the D segment call TRBD1 is taken from the table without a DNA check. TRBV21-1 is marked as a pseudogene. The CDR3 sequence is 15 residues long.

J is TRBJ1-6 and V is TRBV4-1, with D hard to call. The CDR3 covers 13 residues. Germline V CDR1 and CDR2: MGHRA, YSYEKL. V lost 5 bases, J lost 11 bases, and 13 bases lay in between. The CDR3 DNA reads as TGCGCCAGCAGCGCGGATACCGAGACACCCCTCCACTTT. Residues: CASSADTETPLHF.

CDR3 coding DNA: TGTGCCAGCAGTCGAGAAGGACAGGCCTACGAGCAGTACTTC. Protein sequence: CASSREGQAYEQYF. The V gene is TRBV27, the J gene TRBJ2-7; 7 bases map to TRBD1. Germline assignment: CDR1 MNHEY and CDR2 SMNVEV (reference sequence). Trimming cost V 5 bases and J 2 bases; bases outside gene matches: 6. CDR3 length equals 14 residues.

The rearrangement joins TRBV18 to TRBJ2-1, with 8 bases aligning to TRBD2. This CDR3 comprises 18 residues. Germline values: CDR1 KGHSH, CDR2 LQKENI. V shed 3 bases, J shed 1 base, and the junction held 11 bases outside the gene matches. The CDR3: CASSPSATTSGSYNEQFF. The CDR3, as DNA: TGTGCCAGCTCACCTTCGGCAACTACTAGCGGTTCCTACAATGAGCAGTTCTTC.

This chain uses TRBV20-1 with TRBJ2-5; D unclear. In germline, CDR1 is DFQATT, CDR2 SNEGSKA (reference sequence). With 7 bases removed from V and 4 bases from J, the gap between germline ends came to 13 bases. The CDR3 is made up of 12 amino acids. The CDR3 sequence: CSGFWLLETQYF. The CDR3 DNA follows: TGCAGTGGGTTTTGGCTCCTAGAGACCCAGTACTTC.

A few counts support this clonotype. The chain combines TRBV10-2 with TRBJ1-5; 10 bases match TRBD1. The length of the CDR3 is 15 residues. The V gene end was trimmed by 8 bases and the J gene end by 6 bases; junction bases not matched to a gene: 10. The germline CDR1 and CDR2 sequences are WSHSY and SAAADI. As DNA, the CDR3 is TGCGCCAGCGGGGAGGGACAGGGGATTAGTCAGCCCCAGCATTTT. Protein sequence: CASGEGQGISQPQHF.